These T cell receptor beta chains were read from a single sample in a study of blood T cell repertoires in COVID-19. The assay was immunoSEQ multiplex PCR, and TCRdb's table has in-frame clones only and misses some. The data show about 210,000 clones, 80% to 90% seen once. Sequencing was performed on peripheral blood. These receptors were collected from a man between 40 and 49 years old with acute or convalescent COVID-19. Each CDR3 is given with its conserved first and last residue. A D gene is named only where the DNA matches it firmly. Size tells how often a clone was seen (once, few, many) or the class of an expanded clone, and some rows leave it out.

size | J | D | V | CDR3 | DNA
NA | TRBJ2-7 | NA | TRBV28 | CATTPGGRYEQYF | TGTGCCACCACTCCCGGGGGTCGGTACGAGCAGTACTTC
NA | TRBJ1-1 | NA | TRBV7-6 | CASSLAAGLVTEAFF | TGTGCCAGCAGCTTAGCGGCAGGGCTGGTCACTGAAGCTTTCTTT
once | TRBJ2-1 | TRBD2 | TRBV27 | CASSFRLAGGPEQFF | TGTGCCAGCAGTTTCCGACTAGCGGGAGGGCCTGAGCAGTTCTTC
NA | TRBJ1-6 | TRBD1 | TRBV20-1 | CSASGQAYNSPLHF | TGCAGTGCTAGTGGACAGGCTTATAATTCACCCCTCCACTTT
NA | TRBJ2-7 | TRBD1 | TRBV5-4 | CASPGQGGEQYF | TGTGCCAGTCCCGGACAGGGTGGCGAGCAGTACTTC
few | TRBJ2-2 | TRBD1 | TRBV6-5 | CASRQGAGELFF | TGTGCCAGCAGACAGGGGGCCGGGGAGCTGTTTTTT
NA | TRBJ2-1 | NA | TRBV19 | CASSGLTGDFEQFF | TGTGCCAGTAGTGGACTCACAGGGGACTTTGAGCAGTTCTTC
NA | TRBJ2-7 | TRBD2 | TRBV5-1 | CASSPLTSGGGFYEQYF | TGCGCCAGCAGCCCCCTGACTAGCGGGGGGGGGTTCTACGAGCAGTACTTC
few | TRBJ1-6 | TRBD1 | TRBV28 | CASRDGTDDIPLHF | TGTGCCAGCAGGGACGGGACAGACGATATCCCCCTCCACTTT
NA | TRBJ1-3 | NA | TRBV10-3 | CAISESAGSGNTIYF | TGTGCCATCAGTGAGTCGGCGGGCTCTGGAAACACCATATATTTT
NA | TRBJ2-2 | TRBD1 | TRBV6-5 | CASRVQGANTGELFF | TGTGCCAGCAGGGTGCAGGGGGCTAACACCGGGGAGCTGTTTTTT
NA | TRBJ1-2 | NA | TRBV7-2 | CASSSGIRSGYTF | TGTGCCAGCAGCTCAGGGATAAGAAGCGGCTACACCTTC
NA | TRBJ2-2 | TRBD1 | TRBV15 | CATSRDLGQGITGELFF | TGTGCCACCAGCAGAGATTTGGGACAGGGGATCACCGGGGAGCTGTTTTTT
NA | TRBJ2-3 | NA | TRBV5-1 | CASSNEGFAGLTDTQYF | TGCGCCAGCAGCAACGAGGGGTTCGCGGGACTCACAGATACGCAGTATTTT
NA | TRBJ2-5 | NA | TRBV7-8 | CASRYRVLGAETQYF | TGTGCCAGCAGGTACCGGGTCCTGGGGGCAGAGACCCAGTACTTC
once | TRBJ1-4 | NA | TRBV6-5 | CASSYGLGLNEKLFF | TGTGCCAGCAGTTACGGGCTGGGACTTAATGAAAAACTGTTTTTT
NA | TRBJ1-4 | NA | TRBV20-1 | CSASGRATQGEKLFF | TGCAGTGCTAGTGGCAGGGCTACCCAAGGGGAAAAACTGTTTTTT
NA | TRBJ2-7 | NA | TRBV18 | CASSPPQGYEQYF | TGTGCCAGCTCACCACCCCAGGGCTACGAGCAGTACTTC
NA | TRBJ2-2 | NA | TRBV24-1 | CATIPMSGELFF | TGTGCCACCATTCCAATGTCCGGGGAGCTGTTTTTT
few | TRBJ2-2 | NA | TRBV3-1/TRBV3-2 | CASSQETHAGWLAGELFF | TGTGCCAGCAGCCAAGAGACACACGCAGGGTGGCTCGCCGGGGAGCTGTTTTTT
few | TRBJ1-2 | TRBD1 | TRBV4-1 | CASSQGQGADGYTF | TGCGCCAGCAGCCAAGGACAGGGGGCCGATGGCTACACCTTC
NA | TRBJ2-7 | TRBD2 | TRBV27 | CASTPGGSGYEQYF | TGTGCCAGCACTCCGGGGGGGTCGGGTTACGAGCAGTACTTC
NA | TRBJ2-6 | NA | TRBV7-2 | CASSLVVSSGANVLTF | TGTGCCAGCAGCTTAGTCGTGTCCTCTGGGGCCAACGTCCTGACTTTC
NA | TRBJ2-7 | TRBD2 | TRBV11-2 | CASSLELASYEQYF | TGTGCCAGCAGCTTAGAACTAGCGTCTTACGAGCAGTACTTC
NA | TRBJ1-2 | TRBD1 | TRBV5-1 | CASSPGTDIYGYTF | TGCGCCAGCAGCCCCGGGACAGACATCTATGGCTACACCTTC
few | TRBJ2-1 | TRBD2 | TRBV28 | CASSLGTSGSREQFF | TGTGCCAGCAGTTTAGGGACTAGCGGGAGCAGGGAGCAGTTCTTC
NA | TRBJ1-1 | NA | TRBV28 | CASSIPREVVNTEAFF | TGTGCCAGCAGTATCCCCAGGGAGGTTGTGAACACTGAAGCTTTCTTT
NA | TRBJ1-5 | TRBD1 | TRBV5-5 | CASSLWTGPQPQHF | TGTGCCAGCAGCCTATGGACAGGGCCTCAGCCCCAGCATTTT
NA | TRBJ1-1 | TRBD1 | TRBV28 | CASYRTGAYPSEAFF | TGTGCCAGCTATAGGACAGGGGCGTACCCCTCTGAAGCTTTCTTT
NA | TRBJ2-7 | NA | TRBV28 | CASSLGGRPSYEQYF | TGTGCCAGCAGTTTGGGTGGGAGGCCGTCCTACGAGCAGTACTTC
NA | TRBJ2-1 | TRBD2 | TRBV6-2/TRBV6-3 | CASSYLKKPLAGRRPYNEQFF | TGTGCCAGCAGTTACCTCAAAAAGCCACTAGCGGGAAGAAGACCCTACAATGAGCAGTTCTTC
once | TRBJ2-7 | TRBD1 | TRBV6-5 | CASSYSPGRGPYEQYF | TGTGCCAGCAGTTACTCACCGGGAAGGGGGCCCTACGAGCAGTACTTC
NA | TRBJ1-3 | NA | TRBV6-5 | CASSTHRAGNTIYF | TGTGCCAGCAGTACCCACAGGGCTGGAAACACCATATATTTT
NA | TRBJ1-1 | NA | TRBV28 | CASSLWSGGAKVEAFF | TGTGCCAGCAGTTTATGGTCCGGGGGGGCTAAGGTCGAAGCTTTCTTT
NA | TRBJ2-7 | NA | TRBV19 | CASSRGEAHEQYF | TGTGCCAGTAGTAGGGGGGAGGCCCACGAGCAGTACTTC
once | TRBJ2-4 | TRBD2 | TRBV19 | CASVGTSGGRNIQYF | TGTGCCAGTGTTGGGACTAGCGGGGGGAGGAACATTCAGTACTTC
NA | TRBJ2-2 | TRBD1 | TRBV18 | CASSTPTGWNTGELFF | TGTGCCAGCTCAACCCCGACAGGGTGGAACACCGGGGAGCTGTTTTTT
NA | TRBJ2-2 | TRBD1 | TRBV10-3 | CAISGRQGADTGELFF | TGTGCCATCAGCGGCAGACAGGGGGCCGACACCGGGGAGCTGTTTTTT
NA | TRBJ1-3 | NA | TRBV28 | CASSSPGNTIYF | TGTGCCAGCAGTTCTCCTGGAAACACCATATATTTT
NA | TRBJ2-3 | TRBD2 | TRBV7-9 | CASSSPGLASTDTQYF | TGTGCCAGCAGCTCCCCTGGACTAGCATCTACAGATACGCAGTATTTT
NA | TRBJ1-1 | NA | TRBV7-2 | CASSLGITGANTEAFF | TGTGCCAGCAGCTTAGGTATAACTGGGGCCAACACTGAAGCTTTCTTT